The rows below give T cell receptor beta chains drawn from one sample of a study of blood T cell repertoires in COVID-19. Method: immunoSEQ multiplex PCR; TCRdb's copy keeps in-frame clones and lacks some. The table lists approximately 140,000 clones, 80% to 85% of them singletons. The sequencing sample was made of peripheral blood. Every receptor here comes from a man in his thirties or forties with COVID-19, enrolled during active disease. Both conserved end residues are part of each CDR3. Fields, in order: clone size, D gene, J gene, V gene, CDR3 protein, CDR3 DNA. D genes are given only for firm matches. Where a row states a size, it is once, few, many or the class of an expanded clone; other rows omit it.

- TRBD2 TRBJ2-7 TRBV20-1 CSASLAGSSYEQYF TGCAGTGCTAGTCTAGCGGGAAGCTCCTACGAGCAGTACTTC
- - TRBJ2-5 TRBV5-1 CASSFTRDYLETQYF TGCGCCAGCAGCTTTACTAGGGATTACCTGGAGACCCAGTACTTC
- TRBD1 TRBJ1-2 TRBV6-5 CASGTGDYGYTF TGTGCCAGCGGGACAGGGGACTATGGCTACACCTTC
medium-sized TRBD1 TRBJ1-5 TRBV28 CASGKLQGGQPQHF TGTGCCAGCGGCAAATTACAGGGGGGTCAGCCCCAGCATTTT
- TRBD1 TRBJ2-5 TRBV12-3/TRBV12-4 CASSQQGAQYF TGTGCCAGCAGTCAACAGGGGGCCCAGTACTTC
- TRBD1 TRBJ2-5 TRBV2 CASRGTGQETQYF TGTGCCAGCAGGGGGACAGGCCAAGAGACCCAGTACTTC
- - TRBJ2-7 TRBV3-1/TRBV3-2 CASSQGRGNEQYF TGTGCCAGCAGCCAGGGCAGGGGTAATGAGCAGTACTTC
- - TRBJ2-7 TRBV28 CASSLIGRPYEQYF TGTGCCAGCAGTTTAATTGGCAGGCCCTACGAGCAGTACTTC
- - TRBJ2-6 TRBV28 CASSLRGTGANVLTF TGTGCCAGCAGTTTACGGGGAACTGGGGCCAACGTCCTGACTTTC
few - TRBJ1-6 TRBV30 CAWTRGNSPLHF TGTGCCTGGACTAGGGGGAATTCACCCCTCCACTTT
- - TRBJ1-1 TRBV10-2 CASSEDAASEAFF TGCGCCAGCAGTGAGGACGCGGCGAGCGAAGCTTTCTTT
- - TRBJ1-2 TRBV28 CASSFSHDYGYTF TGTGCCAGCAGTTTCAGTCATGATTATGGCTACACCTTC
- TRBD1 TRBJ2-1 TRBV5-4 CASSLRGFAYNEQFF TGTGCCAGCAGCCTCAGGGGGTTCGCCTACAATGAGCAGTTCTTC
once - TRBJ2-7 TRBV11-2 CASSLLTEQYF TGTGCCAGCAGCCTACTCACCGAGCAGTACTTC
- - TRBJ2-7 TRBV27 CASSLQEDLEAYEQYF TGTGCCAGCAGTTTACAGGAGGATCTTGAAGCCTACGAGCAGTACTTC
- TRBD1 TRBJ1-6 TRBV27 CASSLRDRGLNSPLHF TGTGCCAGCAGTCTCCGAGACAGGGGGCTCAATTCACCCCTCCACTTT
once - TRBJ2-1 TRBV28 CASSFGLASYSNEQFF TGTGCCAGCAGTTTCGGGTTGGCTAGTTATTCCAATGAGCAGTTCTTC
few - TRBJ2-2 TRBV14 CASSQDQTGAGELFF TGTGCCAGCAGCCAAGATCAGACGGGAGCCGGGGAGCTGTTTTTT
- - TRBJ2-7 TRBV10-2 CASSPAGREQYF TGCGCCAGCAGTCCCGCGGGGAGGGAGCAGTACTTC
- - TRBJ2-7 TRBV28 CASSRGGAIYEQYF TGTGCCAGCAGCCGCGGGGGCGCCATCTACGAGCAGTACTTC
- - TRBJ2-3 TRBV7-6 CASSLDGGGTDTQYF TGTGCCAGCAGCTTAGACGGCGGGGGCACAGATACGCAGTATTTT
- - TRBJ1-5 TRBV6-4 CASASGEGRVGQPQHF TGTGCCAGCGCCTCGGGAGAGGGTAGGGTCGGTCAGCCCCAGCATTTT
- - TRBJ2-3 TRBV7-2 CASSSPSTDTQYF TGTGCCAGCAGCTCCCCAAGCACAGATACGCAGTATTTT
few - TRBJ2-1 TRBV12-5 CASGLGSGVYNEQFF TGTGCTAGTGGTTTGGGTAGCGGAGTTTACAATGAGCAGTTCTTC
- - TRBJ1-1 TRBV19 CASTRRVNTEAFF TGTGCCAGTACAAGGAGGGTGAACACTGAAGCTTTCTTT
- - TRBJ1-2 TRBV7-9 CASIAKGGYGYTF TGTGCCAGCATCGCCAAAGGGGGCTATGGCTACACCTTC
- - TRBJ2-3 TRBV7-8 CASSLAQGGPDTQYF TGTGCCAGCAGCTTAGCCCAGGGCGGCCCAGATACGCAGTATTTT
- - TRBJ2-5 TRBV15 CARRLGETQYF TGTGCTAGGAGGCTCGGGGAGACCCAGTACTTC
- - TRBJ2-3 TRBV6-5 CASSLANTDTQYF TGTGCCAGCAGCCTAGCGAACACAGATACGCAGTATTTT